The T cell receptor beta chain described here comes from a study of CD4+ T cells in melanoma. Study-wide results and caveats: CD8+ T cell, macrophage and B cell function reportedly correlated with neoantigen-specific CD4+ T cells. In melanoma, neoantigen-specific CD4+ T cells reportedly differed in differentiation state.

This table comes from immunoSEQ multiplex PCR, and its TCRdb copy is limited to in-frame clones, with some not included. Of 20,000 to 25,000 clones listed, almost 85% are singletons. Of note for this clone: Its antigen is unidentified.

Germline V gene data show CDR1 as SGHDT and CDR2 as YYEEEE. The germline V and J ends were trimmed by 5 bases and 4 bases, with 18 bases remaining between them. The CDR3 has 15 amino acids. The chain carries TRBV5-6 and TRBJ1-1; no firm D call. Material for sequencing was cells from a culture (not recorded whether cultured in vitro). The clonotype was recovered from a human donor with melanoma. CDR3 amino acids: CASREEQREGTEAFF. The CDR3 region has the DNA TGTGCCAGCAGAGAGGAGCAACGGGAGGGCACTGAAGCTTTCTTT.